A selection of T cell receptor beta chains follows, all from one sample in a study of blood T cells in healthy people across ages. TCRdb redid the calling of the 5' RACE reads with MiXCR, one entry per CDR3 protein. The sample lists roughly 1,500,000 distinct CDR3 sequences; around 35% were seen once. Sequencing was done on a sample of blood. The receptors derive from a woman aged 25 to 45 in good health. The CDR3 runs from the conserved cysteine through the conserved F or W. Fields, in order: clone size, V gene, J gene, CDR3 protein. For some rows the clone size is stated as once, few or many, or as a class when expanded; others skip it.

abundance: .
v_gene: TRBV29-1
j_gene: TRBJ1-4
CDR3aa: CSAQTRDSFNEKLFF

abundance: once
v_gene: TRBV5-1
j_gene: TRBJ2-7
CDR3aa: CASSLGSPGRGLGLEQYF

abundance: .
v_gene: TRBV9
j_gene: TRBJ2-1
CDR3aa: CASSGGGRFNELFF

abundance: .
v_gene: TRBV9
j_gene: TRBJ2-5
CDR3aa: CASSADRYQETQYF

abundance: .
v_gene: TRBV4-2
j_gene: TRBJ2-3
CDR3aa: CASSLEGQGPPDTQYF

abundance: once
v_gene: TRBV9
j_gene: TRBJ2-1
CDR3aa: CTSSVARTGPEDEQFF

abundance: .
v_gene: TRBV24-1
j_gene: TRBJ2-7
CDR3aa: CATRAGGLAGGEQYF

abundance: .
v_gene: TRBV6-2/TRBV6-3
j_gene: TRBJ1-5
CDR3aa: CASSPWGSNQPQHF

abundance: few
v_gene: TRBV2
j_gene: TRBJ1-4
CDR3aa: CASSAWKREKLFF

abundance: .
v_gene: TRBV7-2
j_gene: TRBJ2-3
CDR3aa: CASSFGGWLDTQYF

abundance: .
v_gene: TRBV7-9
j_gene: TRBJ1-5
CDR3aa: CASSLGTGIGNQPQHF

abundance: .
v_gene: TRBV25-1
j_gene: TRBJ2-7
CDR3aa: CASGGRLFYEQYF

abundance: few
v_gene: TRBV6-1
j_gene: TRBJ1-5
CDR3aa: CASRTDSNQPQHF

abundance: few
v_gene: TRBV7-6
j_gene: TRBJ2-7
CDR3aa: CASSIFSNTYEQYF

abundance: .
v_gene: TRBV6-6
j_gene: TRBJ2-6
CDR3aa: CASSPGQLLSGANVLTF

abundance: many
v_gene: TRBV5-5
j_gene: TRBJ2-5
CDR3aa: CASSLLSDAGTQYF

abundance: few
v_gene: TRBV4-1
j_gene: TRBJ2-1
CDR3aa: CASSQEERRNEQFF

abundance: .
v_gene: TRBV6-6
j_gene: TRBJ2-7
CDR3aa: CASSFNRAYKQYF

abundance: few
v_gene: TRBV20-1
j_gene: TRBJ2-3
CDR3aa: CSARDPWYGSTDTQYF

abundance: .
v_gene: TRBV5-1
j_gene: TRBJ2-2
CDR3aa: CASSLTVLAGELFF

abundance: once
v_gene: TRBV6-1
j_gene: TRBJ2-7
CDR3aa: CASSEEISGDYKQYF

abundance: .
v_gene: TRBV7-3
j_gene: TRBJ2-1
CDR3aa: CASSPKGRGPQYNEQFF

abundance: many
v_gene: TRBV12-3/TRBV12-4
j_gene: TRBJ2-7
CDR3aa: CASSLRGPYEQYF

abundance: few
v_gene: TRBV20-1
j_gene: TRBJ2-3
CDR3aa: CSARSPEAIDTQYF

abundance: many
v_gene: TRBV29-1
j_gene: TRBJ2-4
CDR3aa: CSVEVQPADIQYF

abundance: few
v_gene: TRBV2
j_gene: TRBJ1-5
CDR3aa: CAGRGGGVSNQPQHF

abundance: .
v_gene: TRBV10-3
j_gene: TRBJ2-3
CDR3aa: CAISEGGDGDTQYF

abundance: .
v_gene: TRBV14
j_gene: TRBJ2-1
CDR3aa: CASSPLAGCNEQFF

abundance: .
v_gene: TRBV27
j_gene: .
CDR3aa: CASSLSRMGYEQYF

abundance: few
v_gene: TRBV28
j_gene: TRBJ2-5
CDR3aa: CASTKGRAMFETQYF

abundance: .
v_gene: TRBV12-3/TRBV12-4
j_gene: TRBJ2-7
CDR3aa: CAGSLDSGEQYF

abundance: .
v_gene: TRBV5-1
j_gene: TRBJ2-5
CDR3aa: CASSRKQETQYF

abundance: once
v_gene: TRBV2
j_gene: TRBJ1-6
CDR3aa: CASRFTLTGAGDSPLHF

abundance: .
v_gene: TRBV20-1
j_gene: TRBJ2-3
CDR3aa: CSARDTERSADTQYF

abundance: .
v_gene: TRBV24-1
j_gene: TRBJ2-5
CDR3aa: CATSDLQTGSQETQYF

abundance: once
v_gene: TRBV20-1
j_gene: TRBJ2-7
CDR3aa: CSARDSRESYEQYF

abundance: .
v_gene: TRBV5-1
j_gene: TRBJ1-3
CDR3aa: CASSLGFQPHSGNTIYF